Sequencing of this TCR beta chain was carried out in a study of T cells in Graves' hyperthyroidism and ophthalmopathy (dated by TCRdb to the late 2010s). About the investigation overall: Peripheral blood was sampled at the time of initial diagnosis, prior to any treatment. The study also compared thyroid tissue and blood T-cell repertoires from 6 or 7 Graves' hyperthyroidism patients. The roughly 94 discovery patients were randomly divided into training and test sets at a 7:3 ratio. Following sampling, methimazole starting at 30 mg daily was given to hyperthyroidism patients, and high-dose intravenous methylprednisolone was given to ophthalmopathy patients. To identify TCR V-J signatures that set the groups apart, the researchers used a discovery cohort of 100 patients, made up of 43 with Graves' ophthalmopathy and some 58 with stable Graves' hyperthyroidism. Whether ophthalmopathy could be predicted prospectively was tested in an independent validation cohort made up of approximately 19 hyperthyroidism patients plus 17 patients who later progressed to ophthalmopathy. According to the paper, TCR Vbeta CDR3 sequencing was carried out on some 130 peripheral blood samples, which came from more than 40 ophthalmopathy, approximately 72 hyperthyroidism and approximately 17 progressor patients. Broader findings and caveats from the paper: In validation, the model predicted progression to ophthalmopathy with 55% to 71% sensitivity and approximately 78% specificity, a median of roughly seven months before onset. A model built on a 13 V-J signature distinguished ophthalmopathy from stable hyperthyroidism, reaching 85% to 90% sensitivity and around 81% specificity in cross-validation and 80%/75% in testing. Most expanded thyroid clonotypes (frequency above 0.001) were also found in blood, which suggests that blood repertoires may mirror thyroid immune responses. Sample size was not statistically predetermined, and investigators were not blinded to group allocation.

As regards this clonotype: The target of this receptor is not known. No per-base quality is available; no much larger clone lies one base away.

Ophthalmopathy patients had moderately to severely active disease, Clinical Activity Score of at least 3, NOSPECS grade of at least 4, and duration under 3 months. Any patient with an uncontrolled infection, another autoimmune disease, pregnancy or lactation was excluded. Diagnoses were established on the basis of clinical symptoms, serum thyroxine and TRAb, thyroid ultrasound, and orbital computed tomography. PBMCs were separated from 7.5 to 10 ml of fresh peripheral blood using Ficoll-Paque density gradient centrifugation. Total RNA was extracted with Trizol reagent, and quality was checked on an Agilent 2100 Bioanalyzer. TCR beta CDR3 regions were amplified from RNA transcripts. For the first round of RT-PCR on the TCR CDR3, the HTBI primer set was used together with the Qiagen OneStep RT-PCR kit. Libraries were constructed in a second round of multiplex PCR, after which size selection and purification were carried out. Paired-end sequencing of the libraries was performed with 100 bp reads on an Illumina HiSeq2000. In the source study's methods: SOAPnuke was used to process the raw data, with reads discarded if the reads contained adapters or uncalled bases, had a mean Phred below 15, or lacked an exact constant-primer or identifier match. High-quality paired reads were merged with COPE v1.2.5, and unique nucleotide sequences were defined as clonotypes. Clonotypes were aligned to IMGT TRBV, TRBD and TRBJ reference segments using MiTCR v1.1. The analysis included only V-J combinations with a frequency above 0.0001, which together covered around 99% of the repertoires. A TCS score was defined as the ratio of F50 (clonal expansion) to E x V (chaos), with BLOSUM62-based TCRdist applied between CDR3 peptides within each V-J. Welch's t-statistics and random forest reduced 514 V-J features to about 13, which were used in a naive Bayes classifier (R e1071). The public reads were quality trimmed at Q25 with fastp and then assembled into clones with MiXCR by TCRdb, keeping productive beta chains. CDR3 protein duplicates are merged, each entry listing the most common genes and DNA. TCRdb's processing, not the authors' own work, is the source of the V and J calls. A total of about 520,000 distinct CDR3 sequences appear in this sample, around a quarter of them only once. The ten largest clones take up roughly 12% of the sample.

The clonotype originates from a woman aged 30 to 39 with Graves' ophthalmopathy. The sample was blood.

CDR3 loop: CASGTREQETQYF. The DNA sequence reads TGTGCCAGCGGAACCAGGGAACAAGAGACCCAGTACTTC. This chain joins TRBV2 to TRBJ2-5; the D gene is perhaps TRBD1, on 5 matching bases. V gives up 8 bases and J gives up 2 bases, and the segment between their germline ends measures 12 bases. The CDR3 runs 13 amino acids, cysteine and phenylalanine included. Solely the CDR3 DNA is kept, with 39 bases framed from the first base. The germline V gene gives CDR1 as SNHLY and CDR2 as FYNNEI.